This T cell receptor (beta chain) was recorded in a study of T cell repertoires in ileal Crohn's disease. This CDR3 is built from 14 residues. Germline V lookup: CDR1 KGHSH, CDR2 LQKENI. V lost 1 base to trimming and J lost 6 bases, with 12 bases between them. Adults with ileal or ileocolonic Crohn's disease and an indication for resection were eligible. Concerning this clone itself: What it recognizes is unknown.

Study findings and constraints: Sorted CD8 T cells held more high-frequency clones than CD4.

The method was immunoSEQ multiplex PCR; TCRdb's version includes in-frame clones alone and lacks a portion of them. The table lists 5,000 to 7,000 clones, approximately 86% of them singletons. The J gene is TRBJ2-5, the V gene TRBV18; a weak D match, TRBD2 (5 bases). This TCR derives from an adult with Crohn's disease. The sample consisted of ileal tissue. The CDR3 coding sequence is TGTGCCAGCTCACCACAGGCCGGGGAGCAGACCCAGTACTTC. Its protein is CASSPQAGEQTQYF.